This T cell receptor beta chain was found in a study of cytomegalovirus exposure and HLA in healthy donors. Study results and caveats: HLA alleles showed associations with 16,951 TCR beta sequences in a later analysis, at a 0.05 false discovery rate.

The sample holds a few counts of this clone. No antigen is known for it. 60 Vbeta and 13 Jbeta primers were used in PCR. Only in-frame clones appear in the TCRdb table, and some are missing; sequencing was by immunoSEQ multiplex PCR. The table has more than 150,000 clones, over 65% seen once. V lost 4 bases and J 2 bases, leaving 10 bases between the germline ends. Germline V gene lookup returns CDR1 SGHKS and CDR2 YYEKEE (reference sequence). CDR3 size: 14 residues. The chain links TRBV5-5 to TRBJ2-1; D possibly corresponds to TRBD1 (6 bases). The sequenced sample was PBMCs. This clonotype was sampled from a young man in good health and CMV-seronegative. CDR3 loop: CASSPQGPYNEQFF. In DNA form, the CDR3 reads TGTGCCAGCAGCCCCCAGGGGCCCTACAATGAGCAGTTCTTC. Full variable domain (remainder filled in from reference TRBV5-5 and TRBJ2-1): DAGVTQSPTHLIKTRGQQVTLRCSPISGHKSVSWYQQVLGQGPQFIFQYYEKEERGRGNFPDRFSARQFPNYSSELNVNALLLGDSALYLCASSPQGPYNEQFFGPGTRLTVL.